This is a list of T cell receptor beta chains from one sample in a study of T cells in localized non-small cell lung cancer. Sequencing used immunoSEQ multiplex PCR; TCRdb keeps in-frame clones, though not all of them. Here the sample spans about 60,000 clones, 85% to 90% being singletons. The sequences come from peripheral blood, collected before any cancer treatment. The receptors were gathered from a woman aged 35 to 70 with stage I lung adenocarcinoma. Both conserved end residues are part of each CDR3. A D gene is named only where the DNA matches it firmly. Some rows mark clone size as missing; the rest say once, few, many or name a class of expanded clone.

clone_size,d_call,j_call,v_call,cdr3_nt,cdr3_aa
.,.,TRBJ2-1,TRBV5-1,TGCGCCAGCAGCTTGGCTCAGGGGATCTACAATGAGCAGTTCTTC,CASSLAQGIYNEQFF
few,.,TRBJ1-1,TRBV7-2,TGTGCCAGCAGCCTCCAGACAGGCGGCACTGAAGCTTTCTTT,CASSLQTGGTEAFF
.,TRBD1,TRBJ2-7,TRBV19,TGTGCCAGTAGTTCCTCCGACAGGGCCTCCTACGAGCAGTACTTC,CASSSSDRASYEQYF
.,.,TRBJ1-1,TRBV5-1,TGCGCCAGTATACGAGAACCCTCGGGGTCTGAAGCTTTCTTT,CASIREPSGSEAFF
.,.,TRBJ2-3,TRBV29-1,TGCAGCGTAAACGGAGGGGTAGGGACAGATACGCAGTATTTT,CSVNGGVGTDTQYF
.,.,TRBJ1-2,TRBV6-5,TGTGCCAGCAGTTTCCCCCAGGGCTATGGCTACACCTTC,CASSFPQGYGYTF
.,.,TRBJ2-7,TRBV6-1,TGTGCCAGCAGTGAAAGGGGGACGGAGGCCTACGAGCAGTACTTC,CASSERGTEAYEQYF
.,.,TRBJ1-6,TRBV27,TGTGCCAGCAGTTTACGGGGGGCGCGGGGTTCACCCCTCCACTTT,CASSLRGARGSPLHF
.,.,TRBJ1-1,TRBV7-9,TGTGCCAGCAGCTTTCAGGAGGGGGACACTGAAGCTTTCTTT,CASSFQEGDTEAFF
.,TRBD2,TRBJ2-7,TRBV28,TGTGCCAGCAGATCTGGACTAGCTCCGGCCTACGAGCAGTACTTC,CASRSGLAPAYEQYF
.,TRBD2,TRBJ2-7,TRBV5-6,TGTGCCAGCAGCTTCTACTGGACTAGCGGCTACGAGCAGTACTTC,CASSFYWTSGYEQYF
.,TRBD2,TRBJ2-7,TRBV6-6,TGTGCCAGCAGTGACCCGCGGGGGGCCCTCTACGAGCAGTACTTC,CASSDPRGALYEQYF
.,.,TRBJ1-1,TRBV6-6,TGTGCCAGCAGACCCTTTTTGGACACTGAAGCTTTCTTT,CASRPFLDTEAFF
.,TRBD1,TRBJ1-2,TRBV28,TGTGCCAGCAGTCTACAGGGGGCGAGCTATGGCTACACCTTC,CASSLQGASYGYTF
.,TRBD1,TRBJ2-7,TRBV7-2,TGTGCCAGCAGCTTCCGCACAGGGGCAGGGGGCGAGCAGTACTTC,CASSFRTGAGGEQYF
few,.,TRBJ1-1,TRBV19,TGTGCCAGTAGTCACAAAGGGGTCCTCACTGAAGCTTTCTTT,CASSHKGVLTEAFF
.,.,TRBJ2-7,TRBV10-2,TGCGCCAGCAGTGAAAGGGGGGGATCCTACGAGCAGTACTTC,CASSERGGSYEQYF
.,.,TRBJ1-2,TRBV2,TGTGCCAGCAGGGGGGCAGTCGGGGATGGCTACACCTTC,CASRGAVGDGYTF
.,.,TRBJ2-6,TRBV7-3,TGTGCCAGCTCAAATGCCCCTGGGGCCAACGTCCTGACTTTC,CASSNAPGANVLTF
.,TRBD1,TRBJ1-1,TRBV30,TGTGCCTCTACAGGGGAGACGAACACTGAAGCTTTCTTT,CASTGETNTEAFF
.,TRBD1,TRBJ1-4,TRBV7-6,TGTGCCAGCAGCTCCCAATTAGGACAGGGTTTTGAAAAACTGTTTTTT,CASSSQLGQGFEKLFF
.,.,TRBJ1-2,TRBV25-1,TGTGCCAGCAGTACGGGGGGAGGCTATGGCTACACCTTC,CASSTGGGYGYTF
.,.,TRBJ1-3,TRBV10-3,TGTGCCATCAGGCCCCCTTTGGGGGATGGAAACACCATATATTTT,CAIRPPLGDGNTIYF
.,.,TRBJ2-3,TRBV19,TGTGCCAGTAGTATACCGGGATCAGATACGCAGTATTTT,CASSIPGSDTQYF
once,.,TRBJ2-1,TRBV7-8,TGTGCCAGCAGCTTGCCGGTGGCTAATGAGCAGTTCTTC,CASSLPVANEQFF
once,.,TRBJ2-1,TRBV19,TGTGCCAGTAGTATATCAGAGCGAGAGGAGCAGTTCTTC,CASSISEREEQFF
.,TRBD2,TRBJ2-7,TRBV7-2,TGTGCCAGCAGCCCAAGGACTAGCGGCTACTCCTACGAGCAGTACTTC,CASSPRTSGYSYEQYF
.,.,TRBJ1-4,TRBV30,TGTGCCTGGAGTGTCGGCGGCTTAGGGGAAAAACTGTTTTTT,CAWSVGGLGEKLFF
once,TRBD2,TRBJ2-1,TRBV7-8,TGTGCCAGCACCTTGAAAAGCGGGGGAACGATCGATGAGCAGTTCTTC,CASTLKSGGTIDEQFF
.,TRBD1,TRBJ2-7,TRBV7-8,TGTGCCAGCAGCTCGACCAGGGGGCGGAACGAGCAGTACTTC,CASSSTRGRNEQYF
.,.,TRBJ2-1,TRBV7-3,TGTGCCAGCAGCTTAACATCAGTAGTCCCTGACAATGAGCAGTTCTTC,CASSLTSVVPDNEQFF
.,.,TRBJ1-2,TRBV18,TGTGCCAGCTCACCGGACAGAAACTATGGCTACACCTTC,CASSPDRNYGYTF
.,.,TRBJ1-1,TRBV19,TGTGCCAGTAGTATGACCCAGAACACTGAAGCTTTCTTT,CASSMTQNTEAFF